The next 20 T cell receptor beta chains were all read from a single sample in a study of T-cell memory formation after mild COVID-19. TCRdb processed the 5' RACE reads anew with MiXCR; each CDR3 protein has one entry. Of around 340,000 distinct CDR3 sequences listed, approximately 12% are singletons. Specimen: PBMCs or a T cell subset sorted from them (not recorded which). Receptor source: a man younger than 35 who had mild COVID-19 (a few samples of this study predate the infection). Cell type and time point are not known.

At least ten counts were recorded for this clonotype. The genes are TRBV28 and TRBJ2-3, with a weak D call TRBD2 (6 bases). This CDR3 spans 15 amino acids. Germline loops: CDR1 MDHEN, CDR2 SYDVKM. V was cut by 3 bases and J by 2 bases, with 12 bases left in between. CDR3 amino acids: CASSFGGRTTDTQYF. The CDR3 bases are TGTGCCAGCAGTTTTGGAGGGCGGACCACAGATACGCAGTATTTT.

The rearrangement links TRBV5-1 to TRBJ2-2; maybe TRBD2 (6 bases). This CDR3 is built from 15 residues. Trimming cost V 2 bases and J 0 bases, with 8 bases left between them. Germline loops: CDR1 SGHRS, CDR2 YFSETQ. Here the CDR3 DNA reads TGCGCCAGCAGCTTCACTAGCCCGAACACCGGGGAGCTGTTTTTT. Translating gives CASSFTSPNTGELFF.

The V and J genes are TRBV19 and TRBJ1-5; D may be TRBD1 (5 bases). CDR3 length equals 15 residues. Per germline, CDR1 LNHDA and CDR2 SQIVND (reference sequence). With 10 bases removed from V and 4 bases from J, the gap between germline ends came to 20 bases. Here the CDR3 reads CATRDGSLINQPQHF. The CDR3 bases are TGTGCCACCCGGGACGGGAGCCTAATTAATCAGCCCCAGCATTTT.

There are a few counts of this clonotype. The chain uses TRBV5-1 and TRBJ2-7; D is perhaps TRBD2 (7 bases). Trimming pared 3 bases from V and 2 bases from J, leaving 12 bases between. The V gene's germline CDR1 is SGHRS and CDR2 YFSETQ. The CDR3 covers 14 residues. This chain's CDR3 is CASSSREGAYEQYV. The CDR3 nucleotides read TGCGCCAGCAGCTCCAGGGAGGGGGCCTACGAGCAGTACGTC.

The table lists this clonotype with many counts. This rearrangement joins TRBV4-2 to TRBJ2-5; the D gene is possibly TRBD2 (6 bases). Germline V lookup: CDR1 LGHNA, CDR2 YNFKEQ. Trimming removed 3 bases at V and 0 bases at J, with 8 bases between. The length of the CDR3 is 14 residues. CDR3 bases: TGTGCCAGCAGCCAGGCGGGGTACCAAGAGACCCAGTACTTC. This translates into CASSQAGYQETQYF.

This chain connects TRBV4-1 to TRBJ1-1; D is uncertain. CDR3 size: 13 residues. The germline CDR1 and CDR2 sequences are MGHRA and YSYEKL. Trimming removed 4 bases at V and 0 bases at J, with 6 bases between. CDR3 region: CASSRLMNTEAFF. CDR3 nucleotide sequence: TGCGCCAGCAGCCGTCTGATGAACACTGAAGCTTTCTTT.

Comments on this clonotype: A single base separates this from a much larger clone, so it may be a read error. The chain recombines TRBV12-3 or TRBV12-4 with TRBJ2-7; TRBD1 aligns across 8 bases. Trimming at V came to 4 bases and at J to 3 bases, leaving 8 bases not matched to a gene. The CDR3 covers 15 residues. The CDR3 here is CASSSRQGKCYEQYF. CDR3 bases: TGTGCCAGCAGTTCGCGACAGGGGAAATGCTACGAGCAGTACTTC.

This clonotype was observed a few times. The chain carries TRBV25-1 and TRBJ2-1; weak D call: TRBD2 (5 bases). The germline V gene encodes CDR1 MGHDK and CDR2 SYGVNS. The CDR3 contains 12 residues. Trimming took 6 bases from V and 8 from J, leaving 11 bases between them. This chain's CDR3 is CASRGGGDEQFF. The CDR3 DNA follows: TGTGCCAGCAGAGGCGGAGGCGATGAGCAGTTCTTC. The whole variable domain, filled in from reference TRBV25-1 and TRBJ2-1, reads EADIYQTPRYLVIGTGKKITLECSQTMGHDKMYWYQQDPGMELHLIHYSYGVNSTEKGDLSSESTVSRIRTEHFPLTLESARPSHTSQYLCASRGGGDEQFFGPGTRLTVL.

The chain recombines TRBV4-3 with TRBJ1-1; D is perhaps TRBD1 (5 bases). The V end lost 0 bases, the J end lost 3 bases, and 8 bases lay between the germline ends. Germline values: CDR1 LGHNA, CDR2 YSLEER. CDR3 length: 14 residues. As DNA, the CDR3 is TGCGCCAGCAGCCAAGATTGGGGGGACACTGAAGCTTTCTTT. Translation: CASSQDWGDTEAFF.

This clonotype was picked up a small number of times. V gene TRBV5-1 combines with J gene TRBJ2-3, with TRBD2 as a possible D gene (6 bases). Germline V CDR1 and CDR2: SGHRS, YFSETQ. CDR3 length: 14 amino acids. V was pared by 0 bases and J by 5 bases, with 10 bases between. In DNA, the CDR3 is TGCGCCAGCAGCTTGGCCCCCGGGGGAGATACGCAGTATTTT. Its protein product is CASSLAPGGDTQYF.

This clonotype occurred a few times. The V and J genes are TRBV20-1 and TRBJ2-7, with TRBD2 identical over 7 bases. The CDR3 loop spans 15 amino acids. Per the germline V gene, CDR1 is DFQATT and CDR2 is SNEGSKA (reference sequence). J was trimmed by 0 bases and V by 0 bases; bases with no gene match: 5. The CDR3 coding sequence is TGCAGTGCTAGAGACCTCAAGCGGGGCTCCTACGAGCAGTACTTC. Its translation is CSARDLKRGSYEQYF.

The chain's CDR3 is CASSLSDGSYEQYV. DNA for the CDR3: TGTGCCAGCAGCTTATCGGACGGTTCCTACGAGCAGTACGTC. The chain combines TRBV11-2 with TRBJ2-7; no definite D call. The length of the CDR3 is 14 residues. Trimming took off 2 bases at V and 1 base at J, with 9 bases between the two ends. The germline gives CDR1 SGHAT, CDR2 FQNNGV.

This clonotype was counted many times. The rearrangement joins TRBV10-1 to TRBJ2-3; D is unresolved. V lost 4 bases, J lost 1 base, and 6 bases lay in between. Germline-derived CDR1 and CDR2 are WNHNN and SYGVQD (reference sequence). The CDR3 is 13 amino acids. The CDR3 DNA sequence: TGCGCCAGCAGTGCAAGCGGCACAGATACGCAGTATTTT. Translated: CASSASGTDTQYF.

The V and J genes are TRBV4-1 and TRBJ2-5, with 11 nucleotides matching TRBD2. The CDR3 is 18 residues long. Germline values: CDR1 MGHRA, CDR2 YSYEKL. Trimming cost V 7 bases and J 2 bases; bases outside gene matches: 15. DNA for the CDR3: TGCGCCAGCACCCTAAGACCGCCTAGCGGGGGGTCACAAGAGACCCAGTACTTC. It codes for CASTLRPPSGGSQETQYF.

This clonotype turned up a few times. For the CDR3, the DNA is TGTGCCAGCAGCCAAGAGGATGGAAACACTGAAGCTTTCTTT. It is translated as CASSQEDGNTEAFF. The chain employs TRBV4-2 and TRBJ1-1; D not certain. Trimming pared 0 bases from V and 2 bases from J, leaving 7 bases between. CDR1 is LGHNA, CDR2 YNFKEQ, per germline. The CDR3 extends over 14 amino acids.

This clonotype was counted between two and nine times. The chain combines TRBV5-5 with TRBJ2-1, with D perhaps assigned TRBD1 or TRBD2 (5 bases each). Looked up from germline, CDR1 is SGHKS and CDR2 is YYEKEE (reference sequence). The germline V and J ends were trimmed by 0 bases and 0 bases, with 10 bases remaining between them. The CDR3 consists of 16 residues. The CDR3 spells CASSLEGTHSYNEQFF. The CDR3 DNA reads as TGTGCCAGCAGCTTGGAGGGGACCCACTCCTACAATGAGCAGTTCTTC. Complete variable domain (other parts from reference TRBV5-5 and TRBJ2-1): DAGVTQSPTHLIKTRGQQVTLRCSPISGHKSVSWYQQVLGQGPQFIFQYYEKEERGRGNFPDRFSARQFPNYSSELNVNALLLGDSALYLCASSLEGTHSYNEQFFGPGTRLTVL.

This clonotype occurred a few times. CDR3: CASSLTPQTQYF. The CDR3 DNA is TGTGCCAGCAGTTTAACTCCCCAGACGCAGTATTTT. The chain uses TRBV6-2 or TRBV6-3 and TRBJ2-3; D is unclear. Germline-derived CDR1 and CDR2 are MNHEY and SVGEGT. The CDR3 totals 12 residues. Trimming shortened V by 4 bases and J by 9 bases, and 11 bases separated the two germline ends.

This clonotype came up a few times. CDR3 DNA sequence: TGTGCCAGCTCACCCAGGCGACAGGGACCTAACACTGAAGCTTTCTTT. Its protein is CASSPRRQGPNTEAFF. The chain is built from TRBV18 and TRBJ1-1, with TRBD1 matching over 7 bases. The germline V gene has CDR1 KGHSH and CDR2 LQKENI. This CDR3 comprises 16 residues. V gave up 3 bases and J gave up 2 bases; unmatched junction bases: 9.

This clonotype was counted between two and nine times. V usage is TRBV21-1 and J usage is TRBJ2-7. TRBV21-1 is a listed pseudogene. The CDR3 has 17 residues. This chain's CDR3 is CASSKGEFSESSYEQYV. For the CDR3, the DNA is TGTGCCAGCAGCAAAGGAGAGTTCAGCGAGAGCTCCTACGAGCAGTACGTC.

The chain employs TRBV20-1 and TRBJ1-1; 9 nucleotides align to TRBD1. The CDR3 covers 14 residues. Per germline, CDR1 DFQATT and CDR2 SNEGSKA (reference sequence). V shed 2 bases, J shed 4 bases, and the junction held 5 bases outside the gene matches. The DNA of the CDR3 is TGCAGTGCTAGAAGGGACAGGGCTGGCACTGAAGCTTTCTTT. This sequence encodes CSARRDRAGTEAFF.